The 30 T cell receptor beta chains given below trace back to one sample, sequenced in a study of siplizumab effects on memory and regulatory T cells. Clones were sequenced by immunoSEQ multiplex PCR, and TCRdb holds only the in-frame ones, with some missing. The sample has over 100,000 clones, 92% seen once; the top ten hold around 0.75%. The sequenced material came from Tregs sorted from blood. Every receptor here comes from a human donor in good health.

The chain joins TRBV19 to TRBJ2-3; D may be TRBD1 (5 bases). From germline, CDR1 is LNHDA and CDR2 SQIVND (reference sequence). Between the trimmed V and J ends, which lost 3 bases and 0 bases, there was a span of 7 bases. This CDR3 contains 14 residues. In DNA form, the CDR3 reads TGTGCCAGTAGTATGTCAGGGAGCACAGATACGCAGTATTTT. Residues: CASSMSGSTDTQYF.

The chain couples TRBV11-1 to TRBJ1-1, with a weak D call TRBD1 (5 bases). The germline V gene has CDR1 SGHAT and CDR2 FQDESV (reference sequence). V was trimmed by 3 bases and J by 1 base, leaving 9 bases between them. The CDR3 has 14 residues. The DNA of the CDR3 is TGTGCCAGCAGCTTTCAGGGTTGGAACACTGAAGCTTTCTTT. It translates to CASSFQGWNTEAFF.

The chain recombines TRBV7-8 with TRBJ2-7; D may match TRBD1 or TRBD2 (5 bases each). Trimming shortened V by 5 bases and J by 2 bases, and 10 bases separated the two germline ends. The germline gives CDR1 SGHVS, CDR2 FQNEAQ. CDR3 length equals 13 residues. CDR3 in DNA: TGTGCCAGCAGCCTCAGGGAGACCTACGAGCAGTACTTC. Translation gives CASSLRETYEQYF. The whole variable domain, filled in from reference TRBV7-8 and TRBJ2-7, reads GAGVSQSPRYKVAKRGQDVALRCDPISGHVSLFWYQQALGQGPEFLTYFQNEAQLDKSGLPSDRFFAERPEGSVSTLKIQRTQQEDSAVYLCASSLRETYEQYFGPGTRLTVT.

J is TRBJ2-2 and V is TRBV19; no clear D. There are 16 residues in the CDR3. The germline gives CDR1 LNHDA, CDR2 SQIVND (reference sequence). The V and J ends lost 4 bases and 3 bases respectively, with 15 bases between them. As DNA, the CDR3 is TGTGCCAGTAGTACCCGATTGGTGGGGTACACCGGGGAGCTGTTTTTT. Protein: CASSTRLVGYTGELFF.

The table lists this clone with a few counts. This chain uses TRBV7-8 with TRBJ2-3, with 9 bases aligning to TRBD2. This CDR3 contains 17 residues. Germline V gene sequence: CDR1 SGHVS, CDR2 FQNEAQ. The V segment lost 1 base and the J segment 1 base; nucleotides outside the gene matches: 6. CDR3 residues: CASSLGAGGGGTDTQYF. The CDR3 nucleotides read TGTGCCAGCAGCTTAGGAGCGGGGGGAGGTGGCACAGATACGCAGTATTTT.

This sequence joins TRBV11-2 and TRBJ2-1, with 7 bases aligning to TRBD2. There are 13 residues in the CDR3. The germline V gene encodes CDR1 SGHAT and CDR2 FQNNGV. V dropped 1 base and J dropped 9; count of bases not matched to a gene: 3. The CDR3 loop is CASSLAGGGEQFF. The CDR3 DNA reads TGTGCCAGCAGCTTAGCGGGAGGCGGTGAGCAGTTCTTC.

The chain recombines TRBV5-1 with TRBJ2-7, with D perhaps TRBD1 (5 bases). This CDR3 has 13 residues. Trimming removed 1 base from V and 4 bases from J, with 9 bases in between. The germline V gene encodes CDR1 SGHRS and CDR2 YFSETQ. This chain's CDR3 is CASSLYQGYEQYF. The CDR3 DNA is TGCGCCAGCAGCTTGTACCAGGGTTACGAGCAGTACTTC.

The V call is TRBV6-6, the J call TRBJ1-2; D perhaps matches TRBD1 (5 bases). V was shortened by 0 bases and J by 7 bases, with 15 bases between the two germline ends. The CDR3 has 15 amino acids. Germline V gene data show CDR1 as MNHNY and CDR2 as SVGAGI (reference sequence). CDR3 region: CASSYSGTRGRGYTF. For the CDR3, the DNA is TGTGCCAGCAGTTACTCGGGGACTCGGGGTCGTGGCTACACCTTC.

The chain recombines TRBV9 with TRBJ2-1, with 7 bases lining up with TRBD2. V shed 3 bases and J 7 bases; nucleotides not matched to a gene: 10. Germline CDR1 SGDLS, CDR2 YYNGEE. This CDR3 comprises 15 residues. The CDR3 spells CASSERGTVLNEQFF. The CDR3 nucleotides read TGTGCCAGCAGCGAGCGGGGTACCGTTTTAAATGAGCAGTTCTTC. Full variable domain (outside the CDR3, taken from reference TRBV9 and TRBJ2-1): DSGVTQTPKHLITATGQRVTLRCSPRSGDLSVYWYQQSLDQGLQFLIQYYNGEERAKGNILERFSAQQFPDLHSELNLSSLELGDSALYFCASSERGTVLNEQFFGPGTRLTVL.

The chain employs TRBV11-2 and TRBJ2-1; unclear D gene. Trimming cost V 7 bases and J 9 bases, with 16 bases left between them. Germline CDR1 and CDR2: SGHAT and FQNNGV. The CDR3 spans 13 residues. In nucleotides, the CDR3 is TGTGCCAGCACCAGGACCTCTCCCCTTGAGCAGTTCTTC. Its protein product is CASTRTSPLEQFF.

V usage is TRBV5-1 and J usage is TRBJ2-7; TRBD1 aligns across 10 bases. The germline V gene encodes CDR1 SGHRS and CDR2 YFSETQ. V lost 4 bases and J lost 7; bases outside the gene matches: 8. The CDR3 has 14 amino acids. CDR3 coding DNA: TGCGCCAGCAGCGGCGGGGGACAGGGGTGGGAGCAGTACTTC. Amino acid sequence: CASSGGGQGWEQYF.

The V and J genes are TRBV7-2 and TRBJ2-1; D gene ambiguous. CDR3 length: 16 residues. V lost 5 bases to trimming and J lost 0 bases, with 14 bases between them. Germline lookup yields CDR1 SGHTA and CDR2 FQGNSA. Written as DNA, the CDR3 is TGTGCCAGCAGCAGAGGTCTAACCTACTCCTACAATGAGCAGTTCTTC. It codes for CASSRGLTYSYNEQFF.

As for this clone: Other DNA sequences within the sample encode an identical CDR3. The chain employs TRBV6-1 and TRBJ2-7; D unresolved. This CDR3 contains 10 residues. V lost 5 bases, J lost 3 bases, and 2 bases lay in between. Germline values: CDR1 MNHNS, CDR2 SASEGT. The CDR3 bases are TGTGCCAGCAGTATCTACGAGCAGTACTTC. Its protein product is CASSIYEQYF.

This rearrangement joins TRBV7-3 to TRBJ2-7, with D possibly TRBD1 on 6 matching bases. V was trimmed by 2 bases and J by 4 bases, leaving 12 bases between them. The CDR3 covers 14 residues. Germline CDR1 is SGHTA and CDR2 is FQGTGA. As DNA, the CDR3 is TGTGCCAGCAGCTTAGGCAGGGGTGGATACGAGCAGTACTTC. Its protein product is CASSLGRGGYEQYF. Full variable domain (remainder filled in from reference TRBV7-3 and TRBJ2-7): GAGVSQTPSNKVTEKGKYVELRCDPISGHTALYWYRQSLGQGPEFLIYFQGTGAADDSGLPNDRFFAVRPEGSVSTLKIQRTERGDSAVYLCASSLGRGGYEQYFGPGTRLTVT.

This clone was seen a single time. CDR3 in DNA: TGCGCCAGCAGCCCGGAGAGCGGGTTTGCCTACGAGCAGTACTTC. It encodes CASSPESGFAYEQYF. J is TRBJ2-7 and V is TRBV5-1; D possibly corresponds to TRBD2 (6 bases). Germline V gene sequence: CDR1 SGHRS, CDR2 YFSETQ. The CDR3 covers 15 residues. V lost 4 bases to trimming and J lost 2 bases, with 16 bases between them.

The CDR3 spells CASSLLGKGDSPLHF. The CDR3, as DNA: TGTGCCAGCAGCTTGCTGGGGAAGGGGGATTCACCCCTCCACTTT. V and J are TRBV5-6 and TRBJ1-6; D might be TRBD1 (6 bases). The CDR3 runs 15 residues. V was shortened by 1 base and J by 8 bases, with 13 bases between the two germline ends. Germline CDR1 is SGHDT and CDR2 is YYEEEE.

The V and J genes are TRBV5-6 and TRBJ2-7, with D tentatively TRBD2 (6 bases). In germline, CDR1 is SGHDT, CDR2 YYEEEE. V was clipped by 3 bases and J by 3 bases, with 10 bases between them. The CDR3 extends over 13 amino acids. CDR3 sequence reads: CASSSGLRYEQYF. In nucleotides, the CDR3 is TGTGCCAGCAGCTCGGGACTCCGCTACGAGCAGTACTTC.

This chain links TRBV9 with TRBJ2-3; tentatively, D is TRBD1 (6 bases). The CDR3 consists of 16 residues. Looked up from germline, CDR1 is SGDLS and CDR2 is YYNGEE. Trimming took 1 base from V and 2 from J, leaving 14 bases between them. The CDR3 DNA sequence: TGTGCCAGCAGCGTAAGAAGCAGGGGATACACAGATACGCAGTATTTT. It is translated as CASSVRSRGYTDTQYF.

This chain uses TRBV11-2 with TRBJ1-1; no clear D gene. The germline V gene encodes CDR1 SGHAT and CDR2 FQNNGV. This CDR3 contains 12 residues. Trimming pared 5 bases from V and 3 bases from J, leaving 7 bases between. The DNA of the CDR3 is TGTGCCAGCAGCCCCGTACACACTGAAGCTTTCTTT. Translated, it gives CASSPVHTEAFF.

V is TRBV6-5 and J is TRBJ1-5, with D uncertain. Looked up from germline, CDR1 is MNHEY and CDR2 is SVGAGI. The CDR3 has 13 amino acids. The V gene lost 0 bases and the J gene lost 7 bases, with 7 bases spanning the gap. CDR3 region: CASSYSWEQPQHF. As DNA, the CDR3 is TGTGCCAGCAGTTACTCCTGGGAACAGCCCCAGCATTTT.

The chain couples TRBV7-8 to TRBJ2-1; D is ambiguous. The length of the CDR3 is 11 residues. CDR1 and CDR2 from the germline V gene are SGHVS and FQNEAQ. Trimming took off 5 bases at V and 8 bases at J, with 7 bases between the two ends. CDR3 in amino acids: CASSDTDEQFF. In DNA form, the CDR3 reads TGTGCCAGCAGCGATACAGATGAGCAGTTCTTC.

Here the CDR3 reads CASSLEPPSPGGTDTQYF. The CDR3 DNA is TGTGCCAGCAGCTTAGAGCCCCCGAGTCCGGGGGGCACAGATACGCAGTATTTT. V is TRBV11-2 and J is TRBJ2-3, with D maybe TRBD2 (6 bases). This CDR3 has 18 residues. The germline gives CDR1 SGHAT, CDR2 FQNNGV. The germline V and J ends were trimmed by 0 bases and 1 base, with 17 bases remaining between them.

Turning to this clone: The same CDR3 also results from other DNA sequences found in this sample. The CDR3: CASSLDRGYEQYF. The CDR3 nucleotides read TGCGCCAGCAGCCTCGACAGGGGCTACGAGCAGTACTTC. This chain connects TRBV5-1 to TRBJ2-7; 8 bases align to TRBD1. This CDR3 region has 13 residues. V dropped 4 bases and J dropped 3; count of bases not matched to a gene: 3. Germline CDR1 reads SGHRS; CDR2 reads YFSETQ.

The chain employs TRBV7-7 and TRBJ2-7; D is possibly TRBD1 or TRBD2 (5 bases each). Germline V gives CDR1 SSHAT, CDR2 FNYEAQ (reference sequence). V lost 1 base and J lost 3, with 7 bases in between. The CDR3 length is 13 residues. The CDR3 DNA sequence: TGTGCCAGCAGCTTAGGTGGGGGCTACGAGCAGTACTTC. Its protein product is CASSLGGGYEQYF.

The chain recombines TRBV27 with TRBJ1-2, with 11 bases identical to TRBD1. CDR3 length equals 12 residues. V was pared by 8 bases and J by 6 bases, with 2 bases of the junction left unmatched. Germline V CDR1 and CDR2: MNHEY, SMNVEV (reference sequence). The CDR3 region is CASGGQGDGYTF. In DNA, the CDR3 is TGTGCCAGCGGGGGACAGGGGGATGGCTACACCTTC.

The rearrangement joins TRBV2 to TRBJ2-7; TRBD2 matches at 7 bases. The CDR3 is made up of 14 amino acids. CDR1 is SNHLY and CDR2 is FYNNEI in the germline V gene. V shed 4 bases and J 2 bases; nucleotides not matched to a gene: 5. CDR3 sequence (DNA): TGTGCCAGCAGTGTAAGCGGGATACCCTACGAGCAGTACTTC. Its translation is CASSVSGIPYEQYF.

CDR3 amino acids: CASSLQRGPNEKLFF. As DNA, the CDR3 is TGTGCCAGCAGTCTCCAGAGGGGGCCCAATGAAAAACTGTTTTTT. This sequence joins TRBV27 and TRBJ1-4; 7 bases match TRBD1. V lost 5 bases and J lost 5; bases outside the gene matches: 8. The CDR3 sequence is 15 residues long. Germline CDR1 and CDR2: MNHEY and SMNVEV (reference sequence).

J is TRBJ1-1 and V is TRBV19; TRBD1 aligns across 9 bases. CDR3 size: 13 residues. Germline V gene lookup returns CDR1 LNHDA and CDR2 SQIVND (reference sequence). V lost 6 bases and J lost 5; bases outside the gene matches: 4. The CDR3 region is CASSQQGATEAFF. In DNA, the CDR3 is TGTGCCAGTAGCCAACAGGGGGCGACTGAAGCTTTCTTT.

The rearrangement joins TRBV6-6 to TRBJ1-1; D perhaps matches TRBD1 (5 bases). The germline V gene encodes CDR1 MNHNY and CDR2 SVGAGI (reference sequence). Trimming stripped 0 bases from V and 3 bases from J, with 11 bases between. This CDR3 has 15 amino acids. CDR3 sequence: CASSYSLGGHTEAFF. The CDR3 DNA sequence: TGTGCCAGCAGTTACTCGTTGGGGGGACACACTGAAGCTTTCTTT.

The chain recombines TRBV5-1 with TRBJ2-3; no definite D call. V lost 2 bases and J 4 bases, leaving 11 bases between the germline ends. This CDR3 is 14 amino acids long. The germline V gene has CDR1 SGHRS and CDR2 YFSETQ. CDR3 protein: CASSFGVEADTQYF. In DNA, the CDR3 is TGCGCCAGCAGCTTTGGTGTGGAAGCAGATACGCAGTATTTT.